This is a list of T cell receptor beta chains from one sample in a study of OX40 agonist ivuxolimab in advanced cancers. The repertoire was sequenced with immunoSEQ multiplex PCR; TCRdb's copy has only in-frame clones and lacks some. Here the sample spans some 60,000 clones, 85% being singletons. This material consisted of CD4+ or CD8+ T cells sorted from blood, taken in a trial of the OX40 agonist ivuxolimab. The source of these receptors is an adult with an advanced solid tumor such as melanoma, head and neck, liver or kidney cancer. The CDR3 runs from the conserved cysteine through the conserved F or W. Fields, in order: CDR3 protein, CDR3 DNA, J gene, V gene, D gene, clone size. D genes are given only for firm matches. Only part of the rows carry a size: once, few, many, or a class if the clone is expanded.

cdr3_aa: CASSGVNYEQYF
cdr3_nt: TGTGCCAGCAGTGGCGTGAACTACGAGCAGTACTTC
j_call: TRBJ2-7
v_call: TRBV2
d_call: -
clone_size: -

cdr3_aa: CASTGPNTEAFF
cdr3_nt: TGTGCCTCGACAGGGCCGAACACTGAAGCTTTCTTT
j_call: TRBJ1-1
v_call: TRBV30
d_call: TRBD1
clone_size: many

cdr3_aa: CASRQGLAGVDEQYF
cdr3_nt: TGCGCCAGCCGACAGGGTCTAGCGGGAGTCGACGAGCAGTACTTC
j_call: TRBJ2-7
v_call: TRBV5-1
d_call: TRBD2
clone_size: once

cdr3_aa: CASSYSRARTDTQYF
cdr3_nt: TGTGCCAGCAGTTACTCGCGGGCGCGCACAGATACGCAGTATTTT
j_call: TRBJ2-3
v_call: TRBV6-6
d_call: -
clone_size: -

cdr3_aa: CASSLFGETQYF
cdr3_nt: TGTGCCAGCAGTTTATTTGGAGAGACCCAGTACTTC
j_call: TRBJ2-5
v_call: TRBV28
d_call: -
clone_size: -

cdr3_aa: CASSWDGTEQYF
cdr3_nt: TGCGCCAGCAGCTGGGACGGGACCGAGCAGTACTTC
j_call: TRBJ2-7
v_call: TRBV5-1
d_call: -
clone_size: few

cdr3_aa: CASSLSPGDTQYF
cdr3_nt: TGTGCCAGCAGTCTATCCCCCGGGGATACGCAGTATTTT
j_call: TRBJ2-3
v_call: TRBV27
d_call: -
clone_size: -

cdr3_aa: CASSLEDRNYGYTF
cdr3_nt: TGTGCCAGCAGCCTAGAGGACAGGAACTATGGCTACACCTTC
j_call: TRBJ1-2
v_call: TRBV5-8
d_call: TRBD1
clone_size: -

cdr3_aa: CASSISKNGNSPLHF
cdr3_nt: TGTGCCAGTAGTATATCGAAGAACGGGAATTCACCCCTCCACTTT
j_call: TRBJ1-6
v_call: TRBV19
d_call: -
clone_size: few

cdr3_aa: CATSRDVGYGYTF
cdr3_nt: TGTGCCACCAGCAGAGACGTGGGCTATGGCTACACCTTC
j_call: TRBJ1-2
v_call: TRBV15
d_call: -
clone_size: -

cdr3_aa: CASRTAGYEQYF
cdr3_nt: TGTGCCAGCAGGACAGCTGGCTACGAGCAGTACTTC
j_call: TRBJ2-7
v_call: TRBV28
d_call: -
clone_size: -

cdr3_aa: CATSRDAGGLNEKLFF
cdr3_nt: TGTGCCACCAGCAGAGATGCGGGAGGCCTTAATGAAAAACTGTTTTTT
j_call: TRBJ1-4
v_call: TRBV15
d_call: -
clone_size: -

cdr3_aa: CASSLWGNQPQHF
cdr3_nt: TGTGCCAGCAGTTTATGGGGAAATCAGCCCCAGCATTTT
j_call: TRBJ1-5
v_call: TRBV27
d_call: -
clone_size: once

cdr3_aa: CASSLPDRDRTDTQYF
cdr3_nt: TGTGCCAGCAGCTTACCAGACAGGGACCGCACAGATACGCAGTATTTT
j_call: TRBJ2-3
v_call: TRBV6-7
d_call: TRBD1
clone_size: -

cdr3_aa: CASSPGTGGFYGYTF
cdr3_nt: TGTGCCAGTAGCCCCGGGACAGGGGGCTTCTATGGCTACACCTTC
j_call: TRBJ1-2
v_call: TRBV19
d_call: TRBD1
clone_size: -

cdr3_aa: CASSDSHRDEQFF
cdr3_nt: TGCGCCAGCAGTGATAGCCACCGGGATGAGCAGTTCTTC
j_call: TRBJ2-1
v_call: TRBV10-1
d_call: -
clone_size: -

cdr3_aa: CASSFTGGETQYF
cdr3_nt: TGTGCCAGCAGCTTTACAGGAGGAGAGACCCAGTACTTC
j_call: TRBJ2-5
v_call: TRBV5-6
d_call: -
clone_size: -

cdr3_aa: CASSPTGDYQPQHF
cdr3_nt: TGTGCCAGCAGTCCGACAGGGGACTATCAGCCCCAGCATTTT
j_call: TRBJ1-5
v_call: TRBV28
d_call: TRBD1
clone_size: -

cdr3_aa: CASRQDTYEQYF
cdr3_nt: TGTGCCAGCAGGCAGGACACCTACGAGCAGTACTTC
j_call: TRBJ2-7
v_call: TRBV6-1
d_call: -
clone_size: -

cdr3_aa: CARRTGGDEQYF
cdr3_nt: TGTGCCAGGAGGACAGGGGGCGACGAGCAGTACTTC
j_call: TRBJ2-7
v_call: TRBV6-5
d_call: TRBD1
clone_size: -

cdr3_aa: CASSLRDRLNTEAFF
cdr3_nt: TGTGCCAGCAGCCTCCGGGACAGGTTGAACACTGAAGCTTTCTTT
j_call: TRBJ1-1
v_call: TRBV9
d_call: TRBD1
clone_size: -

cdr3_aa: CATSRGGNSYGYTF
cdr3_nt: TGTGCCACCAGCAGGGGGGGAAATAGCTATGGCTACACCTTC
j_call: TRBJ1-2
v_call: TRBV15
d_call: -
clone_size: once

cdr3_aa: CASSLKGNSPLHF
cdr3_nt: TGTGCCAGCAGTTTAAAGGGTAATTCACCCCTCCACTTT
j_call: TRBJ1-6
v_call: TRBV2
d_call: -
clone_size: -

cdr3_aa: CASSEVGGSYGYTF
cdr3_nt: TGTGCCAGCAGTGAAGTTGGGGGAAGCTATGGCTACACCTTC
j_call: TRBJ1-2
v_call: TRBV6-1
d_call: -
clone_size: -

cdr3_aa: CASSVTFLDTQYF
cdr3_nt: TGTGCCAGCAGCGTCACATTTTTAGATACGCAGTATTTT
j_call: TRBJ2-3
v_call: TRBV9
d_call: -
clone_size: -

cdr3_aa: CASSTGHSGNTIYF
cdr3_nt: TGTGCCAGCAGTACGGGTCACTCTGGAAACACCATATATTTT
j_call: TRBJ1-3
v_call: TRBV27
d_call: -
clone_size: -

cdr3_aa: CASSIIATQETQYF
cdr3_nt: TGTGCCAGTAGTATTATCGCGACTCAAGAGACCCAGTACTTC
j_call: TRBJ2-5
v_call: TRBV19
d_call: -
clone_size: -

cdr3_aa: CASSYSGGSAF
cdr3_nt: TGTGCCAGCAGTTACTCCGGAGGCTCAGCCTTC
j_call: TRBJ1-2
v_call: TRBV6-6
d_call: -
clone_size: -

cdr3_aa: CASKLGTGTETQYF
cdr3_nt: TGCGCCAGCAAATTAGGGACAGGGACGGAGACCCAGTACTTC
j_call: TRBJ2-5
v_call: TRBV5-1
d_call: TRBD1
clone_size: -

cdr3_aa: CASSLSGGSNYGYTF
cdr3_nt: TGTGCCAGCAGCTTAAGCGGGGGATCTAACTATGGCTACACCTTC
j_call: TRBJ1-2
v_call: TRBV7-3
d_call: -
clone_size: -

cdr3_aa: CASSSAGTGNTGELFF
cdr3_nt: TGTGCCAGCAGCTCGGCCGGGACAGGCAACACCGGGGAGCTGTTTTTT
j_call: TRBJ2-2
v_call: TRBV5-6
d_call: TRBD1
clone_size: -

cdr3_aa: CASSFGRTYEQYF
cdr3_nt: TGTGCCAGCAGCTTCGGGAGGACCTACGAGCAGTACTTC
j_call: TRBJ2-7
v_call: TRBV5-4
d_call: TRBD2
clone_size: -

cdr3_aa: CASSPVSDSEAYGYTF
cdr3_nt: TGTGCCAGCTCACCAGTCTCGGACAGCGAGGCCTATGGCTACACCTTC
j_call: TRBJ1-2
v_call: TRBV18
d_call: -
clone_size: -

cdr3_aa: CSVWTGGYNEQFF
cdr3_nt: TGCAGCGTGTGGACAGGGGGCTACAATGAGCAGTTCTTC
j_call: TRBJ2-1
v_call: TRBV29-1
d_call: TRBD1
clone_size: -

cdr3_aa: CASSPPRDRGLAEQYF
cdr3_nt: TGTGCCAGCAGCCCCCCCCGGGACAGGGGGTTAGCCGAGCAGTACTTC
j_call: TRBJ2-7
v_call: TRBV13
d_call: TRBD1
clone_size: -

cdr3_aa: CASSLDQRNEQYF
cdr3_nt: TGTGCCAGCAGCTTAGATCAACGCAACGAGCAGTACTTC
j_call: TRBJ2-7
v_call: TRBV11-2
d_call: -
clone_size: -

cdr3_aa: CASSSSGGGANVLTF
cdr3_nt: TGCGCCAGCAGCTCCTCAGGGGGTGGGGCCAACGTCCTGACTTTC
j_call: TRBJ2-6
v_call: TRBV5-1
d_call: TRBD1
clone_size: -

cdr3_aa: CASSLAGSGTDTQYF
cdr3_nt: TGTGCCAGCAGTTTGGCGGGGAGTGGCACAGATACGCAGTATTTT
j_call: TRBJ2-3
v_call: TRBV27
d_call: -
clone_size: -

cdr3_aa: CASSEFLDNASPLHF
cdr3_nt: TGCGCCAGCAGTGAATTCTTAGACAACGCCTCACCCCTCCACTTT
j_call: TRBJ1-6
v_call: TRBV10-1
d_call: -
clone_size: -

cdr3_aa: CASSEWEGPTQYF
cdr3_nt: TGTGCCAGCAGTGAATGGGAGGGCCCTACGCAGTATTTT
j_call: TRBJ2-3
v_call: TRBV25-1
d_call: TRBD2
clone_size: -

cdr3_aa: CASSQVWAGPLHF
cdr3_nt: TGCGCCAGCAGCCAAGTTTGGGCAGGGCCCCTCCACTTT
j_call: TRBJ1-6
v_call: TRBV4-1
d_call: -
clone_size: -

cdr3_aa: CASSPPASGGSYEQYF
cdr3_nt: TGTGCCAGCAGCCCCCCGGCTAGCGGGGGATCCTACGAGCAGTACTTC
j_call: TRBJ2-7
v_call: TRBV11-2
d_call: TRBD2
clone_size: -

cdr3_aa: CASRLNRGPDNEQFF
cdr3_nt: TGTGCCAGCAGACTGAACAGGGGGCCCGACAATGAGCAGTTCTTC
j_call: TRBJ2-1
v_call: TRBV6-4
d_call: TRBD1
clone_size: -

cdr3_aa: CATDRVDTGELFF
cdr3_nt: TGTGCCACAGACAGGGTAGACACCGGGGAGCTGTTTTTT
j_call: TRBJ2-2
v_call: TRBV28
d_call: TRBD1
clone_size: -

cdr3_aa: CASSYPLTGEQYF
cdr3_nt: TGTGCCAGCAGTTACCCTCTAACGGGGGAGCAGTACTTC
j_call: TRBJ2-7
v_call: TRBV6-5
d_call: -
clone_size: -

cdr3_aa: CASSLSYDTGELFF
cdr3_nt: TGTGCCAGCAGTTTATCGTACGACACCGGGGAGCTGTTTTTT
j_call: TRBJ2-2
v_call: TRBV27
d_call: -
clone_size: -

cdr3_aa: CASRADRATEAFF
cdr3_nt: TGTGCCAGCAGGGCTGACAGAGCCACTGAAGCTTTCTTT
j_call: TRBJ1-1
v_call: TRBV6-1
d_call: -
clone_size: -

cdr3_aa: CASSLAGGSYNEQFF
cdr3_nt: TGTGCCAGTAGTTTAGCGGGGGGCTCCTACAATGAGCAGTTCTTC
j_call: TRBJ2-1
v_call: TRBV19
d_call: TRBD2
clone_size: -

cdr3_aa: CASSLGERPDTQYF
cdr3_nt: TGTGCCAGCAGCTTAGGGGAGAGGCCAGATACGCAGTATTTT
j_call: TRBJ2-3
v_call: TRBV7-3
d_call: -
clone_size: -

cdr3_aa: CASSDPEWGTFYNSPLHF
cdr3_nt: TGTGCCAGCAGTGATCCAGAGTGGGGGACATTCTATAATTCACCCCTCCACTTT
j_call: TRBJ1-6
v_call: TRBV6-1
d_call: -
clone_size: -

cdr3_aa: CASSFRTSGGNTGELFF
cdr3_nt: TGTGCCAGCAGCTTTCGGACTAGCGGGGGGAACACCGGGGAGCTGTTTTTT
j_call: TRBJ2-2
v_call: TRBV7-8
d_call: TRBD2
clone_size: -

cdr3_aa: CSARRSYEQYF
cdr3_nt: TGCAGTGCTAGACGGTCCTACGAGCAGTACTTC
j_call: TRBJ2-7
v_call: TRBV20-1
d_call: -
clone_size: -

cdr3_aa: CASSIGQLRNSNQPQHF
cdr3_nt: TGTGCCAGTAGTATCGGACAGTTAAGGAATAGCAATCAGCCCCAGCATTTT
j_call: TRBJ1-5
v_call: TRBV19
d_call: -
clone_size: -